This paragraph reports one T cell receptor (beta chain). The data belong to a study of T cells after yellow fever vaccination. Study-level background: Low-cell-number fractions underwent preparation using SMART-Seq v4 Ultra Low Input.

This CDR3 comprises 14 residues. The V and J ends lost 4 bases and 7 bases respectively, with 14 bases between them. The V gene's germline CDR1 is MNHEY and CDR2 SVGAGI. TCR cDNA, made by 5'RACE template switching, carried an added universal primer site and UMIs. MiXCR, applied by TCRdb to the 5' RACE reads, yields one record per CDR3 protein. The sample includes under 600,000 distinct CDR3 sequences, around a fifth seen only once; the top ten take about a sixth. This receptor was obtained from a man aged 18 to 35 who received the YFV17D yellow fever vaccine. Sequences were derived from PBMCs, sampled 20 to 25 days after the first yellow fever vaccination. The gene calls are TRBV6-5 and TRBJ1-3; D is perhaps TRBD1 (5 bases). CDR3 bases: TGTGCCAGCAGTTTCAGGGTCGGTGGTAACACCATATATTTT. It yields the protein CASSFRVGGNTIYF.